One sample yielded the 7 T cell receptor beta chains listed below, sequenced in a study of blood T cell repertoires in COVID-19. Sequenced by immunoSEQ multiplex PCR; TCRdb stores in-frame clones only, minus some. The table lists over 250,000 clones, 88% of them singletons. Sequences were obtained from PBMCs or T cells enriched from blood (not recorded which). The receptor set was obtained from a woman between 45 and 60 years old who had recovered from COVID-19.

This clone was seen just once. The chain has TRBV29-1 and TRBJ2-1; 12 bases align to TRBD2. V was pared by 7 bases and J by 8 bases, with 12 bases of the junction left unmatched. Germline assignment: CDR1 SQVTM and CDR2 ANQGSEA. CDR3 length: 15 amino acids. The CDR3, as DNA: TGCAGCGGGGGACCGACTAGCGGGAGTACCTATGAGCAGTTCTTC. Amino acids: CSGGPTSGSTYEQFF.

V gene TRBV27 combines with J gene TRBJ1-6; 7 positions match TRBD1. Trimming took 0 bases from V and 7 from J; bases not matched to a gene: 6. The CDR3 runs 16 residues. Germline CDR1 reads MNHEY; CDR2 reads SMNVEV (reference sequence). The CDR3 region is CASSLSTGVLNSPLHF. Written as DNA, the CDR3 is TGTGCCAGCAGTTTATCAACAGGGGTCCTAAATTCACCCCTCCACTTT.

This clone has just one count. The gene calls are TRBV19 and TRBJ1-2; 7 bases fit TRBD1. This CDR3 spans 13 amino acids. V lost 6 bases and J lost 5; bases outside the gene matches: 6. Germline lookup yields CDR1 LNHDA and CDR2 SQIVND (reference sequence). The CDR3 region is CASRQGPGYGYTF. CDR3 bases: TGTGCCAGTAGACAGGGGCCGGGGTATGGCTACACCTTC.

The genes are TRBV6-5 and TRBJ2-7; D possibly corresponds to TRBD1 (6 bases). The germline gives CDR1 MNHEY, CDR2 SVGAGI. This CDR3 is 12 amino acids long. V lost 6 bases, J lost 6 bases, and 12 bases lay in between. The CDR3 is CASRLSGAEQYF. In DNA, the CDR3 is TGTGCCAGCAGATTGTCAGGGGCCGAGCAGTACTTC.

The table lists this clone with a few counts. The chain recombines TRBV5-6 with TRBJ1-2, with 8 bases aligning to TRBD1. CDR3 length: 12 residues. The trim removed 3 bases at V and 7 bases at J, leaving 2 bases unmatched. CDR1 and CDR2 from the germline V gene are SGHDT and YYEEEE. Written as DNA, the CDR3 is TGTGCCAGCAGCTCCGGGACAGGTGGCTACACCTTC. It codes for CASSSGTGGYTF.

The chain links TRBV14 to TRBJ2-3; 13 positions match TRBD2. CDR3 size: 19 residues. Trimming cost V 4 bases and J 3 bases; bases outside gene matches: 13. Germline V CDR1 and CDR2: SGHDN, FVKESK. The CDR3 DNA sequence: TGTGCCAGCAGCCCAGACCCGGGACTAGCGGGAAGTTTTACAGATACGCAGTATTTT. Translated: CASSPDPGLAGSFTDTQYF.

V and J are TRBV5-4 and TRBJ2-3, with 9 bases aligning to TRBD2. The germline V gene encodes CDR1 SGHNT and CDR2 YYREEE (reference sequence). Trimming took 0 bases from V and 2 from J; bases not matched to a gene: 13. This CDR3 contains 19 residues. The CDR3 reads CASSLVGGTSRPYTDTQYF. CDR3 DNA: TGTGCCAGCAGCTTGGTCGGCGGGACTAGCCGACCCTACACAGATACGCAGTATTTT.